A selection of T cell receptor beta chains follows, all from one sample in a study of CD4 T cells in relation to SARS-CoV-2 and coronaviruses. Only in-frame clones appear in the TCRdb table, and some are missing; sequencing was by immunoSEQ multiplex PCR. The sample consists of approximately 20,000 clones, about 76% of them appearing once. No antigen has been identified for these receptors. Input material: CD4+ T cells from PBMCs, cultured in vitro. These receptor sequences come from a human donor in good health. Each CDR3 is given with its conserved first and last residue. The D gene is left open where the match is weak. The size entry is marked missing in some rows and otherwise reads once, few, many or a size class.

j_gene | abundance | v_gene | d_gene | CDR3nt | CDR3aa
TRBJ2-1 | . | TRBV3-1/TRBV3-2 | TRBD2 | TGTGCCAGCAGCCCCCCTAGCGGGAGGGTCGATGAGCAGTTCTTC | CASSPPSGRVDEQFF
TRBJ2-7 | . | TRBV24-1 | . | TGTGCCACCAGTGATTCTGGGGGAGTCTCCTACGAGCAGTACTTC | CATSDSGGVSYEQYF
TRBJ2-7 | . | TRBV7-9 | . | TGTGCCAGCAGCTTGATCCACGAGCAGTACTTC | CASSLIHEQYF
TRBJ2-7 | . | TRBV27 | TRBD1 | TGTGCCAGCAGTTTAAACTTCGGGACAGGGCTCTACGAGCAGTACTTC | CASSLNFGTGLYEQYF
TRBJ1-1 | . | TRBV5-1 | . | TGCGCCAGCAGCTTCGGCAATGGGGACACTGAAGCTTTCTTT | CASSFGNGDTEAFF
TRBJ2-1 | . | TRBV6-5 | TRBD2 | TGTGCCAGCAGGTCCAGCGGGAGGTTTGAGCAGTTCTTC | CASRSSGRFEQFF
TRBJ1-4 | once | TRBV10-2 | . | TGCGCCAGCAGTGAGCCACAGGGCGCTAATGAAAAACTGTTTTTT | CASSEPQGANEKLFF
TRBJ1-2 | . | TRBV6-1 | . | TGTGCCAGCATAAGGGACTCCAAGCTGGGTGGCTACACCTTC | CASIRDSKLGGYTF
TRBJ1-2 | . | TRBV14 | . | TGTGCCAGCAGTCCCCTTGGGGGGCCATCGAGCTACACCTTC | CASSPLGGPSSYTF
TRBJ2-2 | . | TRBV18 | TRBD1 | TGTGCCAGCTCCCGACAAACAGGGGGAGCGAACACCGGGGAGCTGTTTTTT | CASSRQTGGANTGELFF
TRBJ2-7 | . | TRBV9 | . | TGTGCCAGCAGCGTAGGTCCCAGGGCCTACGAGCAGTACTTC | CASSVGPRAYEQYF
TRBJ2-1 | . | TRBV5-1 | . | TGCGCCAGCAGCTTGGTTCCCGGGAACGACAATGAGCAGTTCTTC | CASSLVPGNDNEQFF
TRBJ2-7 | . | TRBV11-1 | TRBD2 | TGTGCCAGCAGCTTAGGGGCTAGCGGGAGCTCCTACGAGCAGTACTTC | CASSLGASGSSYEQYF
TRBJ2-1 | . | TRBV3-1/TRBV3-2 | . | TGTGCCAGCAGCCAAGCGGGGGCGGATGAGCAGTTCTTC | CASSQAGADEQFF
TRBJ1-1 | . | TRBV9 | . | TGTGCCAGCAGCAGAGGACTGGTGAACACTGAAGCTTTCTTT | CASSRGLVNTEAFF
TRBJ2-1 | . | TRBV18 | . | TGTGCCAGCTCACCACAGCCGGCGCGGGGTAATGAGCAGTTCTTC | CASSPQPARGNEQFF
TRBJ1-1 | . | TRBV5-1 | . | TGCGCCAGCAGCTTGGAACTGGGCCGTGGGAACACTGAAGCTTTCTTT | CASSLELGRGNTEAFF
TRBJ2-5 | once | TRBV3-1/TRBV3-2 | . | TGTGCCAGCAGCCAAGGTTCAGGGTGGGTACAAGAGACCCAGTACTTC | CASSQGSGWVQETQYF
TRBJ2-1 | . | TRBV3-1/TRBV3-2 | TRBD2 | TGTGCCAGCAGCCAACTAGCGGGAGGGCTGAATGAGCAGTTCTTC | CASSQLAGGLNEQFF
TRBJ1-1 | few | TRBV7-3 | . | TGTGCCAGCAGCTTGGGCGGGATGAACACTGAAGCTTTCTTT | CASSLGGMNTEAFF
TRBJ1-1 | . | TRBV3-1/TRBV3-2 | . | TGTGCCAGCAGCCAAGGGGCCGTGAACACTGAAGCTTTCTTT | CASSQGAVNTEAFF
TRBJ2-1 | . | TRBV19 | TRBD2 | TGTGCCAGTAATCCGGGAGGGCCTGGGGAGCAGTTCTTC | CASNPGGPGEQFF
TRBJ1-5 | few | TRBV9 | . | TGTGCCAGCAGCGTAGGGGGCATCGGCAATCAGCCCCAGCATTTT | CASSVGGIGNQPQHF
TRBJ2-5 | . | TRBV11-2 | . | TGTGCCAGCAGCTACCAACAGGCGCAAGAGACCCAGTACTTC | CASSYQQAQETQYF
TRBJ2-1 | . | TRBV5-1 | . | TGCGCCAGCAGCTTGCAGGGAGGTATCAATGAGCAGTTCTTC | CASSLQGGINEQFF
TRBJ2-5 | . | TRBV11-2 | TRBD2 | TGTGCCAGCAGCTTAGGGGCGGGGGGCGCGAGGGAGACCCAGTACTTC | CASSLGAGGARETQYF
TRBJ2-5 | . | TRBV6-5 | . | TGTGCCAGCAGTTACTCGGCCAGGGTGATGGAGACCCAGTACTTC | CASSYSARVMETQYF
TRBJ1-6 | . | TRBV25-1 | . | TGTGCCAGCAGTGAATTGGAGAGGGATGGGTCACCCCTCCACTTT | CASSELERDGSPLHF
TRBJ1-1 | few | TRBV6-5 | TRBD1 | TGTGCCAGTATGAGATCGGACAGGGCCGACACTGAAGCTTTCTTT | CASMRSDRADTEAFF
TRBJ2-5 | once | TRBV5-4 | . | TGTGCCAGCAGCCTGGGATACAGGGCCTGGGAGACCCAGTACTTC | CASSLGYRAWETQYF
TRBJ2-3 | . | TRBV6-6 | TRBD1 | TGTGCCAGCAGCCAGGGACAGTCGCCTAGCACAGATACGCAGTATTTT | CASSQGQSPSTDTQYF
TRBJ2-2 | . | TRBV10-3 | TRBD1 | TGTGCCATCAGTGTCGACCGGGACAGGGGCACCGGGGAGCTGTTTTTT | CAISVDRDRGTGELFF
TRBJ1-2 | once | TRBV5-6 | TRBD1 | TGTGCCAGCAGCTTCTTCTTCGGGACAGGGGAGGGGGGCTACACCTTC | CASSFFFGTGEGGYTF
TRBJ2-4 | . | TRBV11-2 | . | TGTGCCAGCAGCTTAGAGGGGCGTTCTACCAAAAACATTCAGTACTTC | CASSLEGRSTKNIQYF
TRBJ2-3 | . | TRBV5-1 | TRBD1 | TGCGCCAGCAGCTGGCGGGATCCGGGACAGGCACTTAATGATACGCAGTATTTT | CASSWRDPGQALNDTQYF
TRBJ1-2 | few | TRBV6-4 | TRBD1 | TGTGCCAGCAGTGACTCAGGACAGGGAAACTATGGCTACACCTTC | CASSDSGQGNYGYTF
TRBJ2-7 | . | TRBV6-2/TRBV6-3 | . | TGTGCCAGCAGTTACTCTCGCGCCGGGACAATAAAGTTCGAGCAGTACTTC | CASSYSRAGTIKFEQYF
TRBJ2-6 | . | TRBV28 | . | TGTGCCAGCAGCCCCGATGGTCAGGAGGGGTTTTCTGGGGCCAACGTCCTGACTTTC | CASSPDGQEGFSGANVLTF
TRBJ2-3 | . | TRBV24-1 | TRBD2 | TGTGCCACCAGTGACCCCGGGACTAGCGGGACTCAAGGTACGCAGTATTTT | CATSDPGTSGTQGTQYF
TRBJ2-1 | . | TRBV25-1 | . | TGTGCCAGCACCCACATCGATCAGGATGAGCAGTTCTTC | CASTHIDQDEQFF
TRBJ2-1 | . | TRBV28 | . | TGTGCCAGCAGTCCTAGACAACAGTGGGGCTACAATGAGCAGTTCTTC | CASSPRQQWGYNEQFF
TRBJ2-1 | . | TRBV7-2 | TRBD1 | TGTGCCAGCAGCAACTGGGACAGGGGAAGTTACAATGAGCAGTTCTTC | CASSNWDRGSYNEQFF
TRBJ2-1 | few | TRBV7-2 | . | TGTGCCAGCAGCTTAGTACAGATGCCGGAAAGTGGCGAGCAGTTCTTC | CASSLVQMPESGEQFF
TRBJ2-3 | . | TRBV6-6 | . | TGTGCCAGCAGTCGACTCGCCCACGGCAGGGGGGCAGATACGCAGTATTTT | CASSRLAHGRGADTQYF
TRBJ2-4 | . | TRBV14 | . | TGTGCCAGCAGCACACAGGAGAATTGGAGCATTCAGTACTTC | CASSTQENWSIQYF
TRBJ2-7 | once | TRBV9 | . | TGTGCCAGCAGCCATGACCTAAACTCCTACGAGCAGTACTTC | CASSHDLNSYEQYF
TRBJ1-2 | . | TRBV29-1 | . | TGCAGCGTTGAAGATCCGGGCAACTATGGCTACACCTTC | CSVEDPGNYGYTF
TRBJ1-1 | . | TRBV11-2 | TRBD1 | TGTGCCAGCAGCTTAGGACCCAGGGGGCCGCGGACTGAAGCTTTCTTT | CASSLGPRGPRTEAFF
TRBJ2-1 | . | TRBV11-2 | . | TGTGCCAGCAGCTCCGGGGGTCCTCGCCTCAATGAGCAGTTCTTC | CASSSGGPRLNEQFF
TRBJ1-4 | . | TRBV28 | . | TGTGCCAGCAGTTTCGGGGCTCAAAACGCAAATGAAAAACTGTTTTTT | CASSFGAQNANEKLFF
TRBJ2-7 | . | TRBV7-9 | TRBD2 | TGTGCCAGCAGCTTGGGACTAGCGGGAGCCGCGGGGGACGAGCAGTACTTC | CASSLGLAGAAGDEQYF
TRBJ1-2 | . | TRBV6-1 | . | TGTGCCAGCAGTGATAGGTCATATGGCTACACCTTC | CASSDRSYGYTF
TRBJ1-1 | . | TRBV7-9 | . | TGTGCCAGCAGCCCGCGGGGCAACGGACGGCCTACTGAAGCTTTCTTT | CASSPRGNGRPTEAFF
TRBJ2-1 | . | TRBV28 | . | TGTGCCAGCAGTGCGACTTCCCCCTCCTACAATGAGCAGTTCTTC | CASSATSPSYNEQFF
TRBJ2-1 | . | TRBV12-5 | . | TGTGCTAGTGGCTGGGAGTTGGGTGAGCAGTTCTTC | CASGWELGEQFF